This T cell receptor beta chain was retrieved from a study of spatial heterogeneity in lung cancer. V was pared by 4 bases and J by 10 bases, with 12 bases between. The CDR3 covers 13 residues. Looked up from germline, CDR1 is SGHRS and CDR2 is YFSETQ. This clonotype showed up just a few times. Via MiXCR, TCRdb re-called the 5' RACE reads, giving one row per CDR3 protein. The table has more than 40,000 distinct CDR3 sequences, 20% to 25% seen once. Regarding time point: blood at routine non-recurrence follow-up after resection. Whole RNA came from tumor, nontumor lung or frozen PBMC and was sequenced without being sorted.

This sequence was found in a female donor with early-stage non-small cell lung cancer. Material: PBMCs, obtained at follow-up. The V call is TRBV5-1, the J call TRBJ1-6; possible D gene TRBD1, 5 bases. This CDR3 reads CASSDQGDSPLHF. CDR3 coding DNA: TGCGCCAGCAGCGATCAGGGTGACTCACCCCTCCACTTT.